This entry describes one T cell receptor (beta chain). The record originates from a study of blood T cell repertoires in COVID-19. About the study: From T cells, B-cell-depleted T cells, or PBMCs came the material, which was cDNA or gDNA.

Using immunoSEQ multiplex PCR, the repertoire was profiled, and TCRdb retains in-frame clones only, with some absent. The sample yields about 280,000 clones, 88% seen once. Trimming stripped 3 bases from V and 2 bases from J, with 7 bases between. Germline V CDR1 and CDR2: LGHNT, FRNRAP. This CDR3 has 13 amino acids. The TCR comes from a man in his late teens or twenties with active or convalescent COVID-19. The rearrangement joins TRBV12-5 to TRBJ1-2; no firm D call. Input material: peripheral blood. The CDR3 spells CASGFSVNYGYTF. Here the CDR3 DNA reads TGTGCTAGTGGTTTCTCTGTGAACTATGGCTACACCTTC.